A selection of T cell receptor beta chains follows, all from one sample in a study of shared clonotypes between healthy human individuals. The repertoire was sequenced with immunoSEQ multiplex PCR; TCRdb's copy has only in-frame clones and lacks some. The sample holds about half a million clones; 70% to 80% are singletons and the top ten take about 11%. Specimen: PBMCs. These receptors originate from a woman aged 40 to 50 in good health. Some clones in this sample may be carry-over from other donors' samples. Each CDR3 is given with its conserved first and last residue. A D gene is named only where the DNA matches it firmly. For some rows the clone size is stated as once, few or many, or as a class when expanded; others skip it.

d_call,v_call,clone_size,j_call,cdr3_nt,cdr3_aa
NA,TRBV7-9,few,TRBJ1-2,TGTGCCAGCAGCCCGAGGGACGAGAGCTATGGCTACACCTTC,CASSPRDESYGYTF
TRBD2,TRBV4-2,few,TRBJ2-3,TGTGCCAGCAGCCAAGCCAAGGGGTTCTCGGGAGGATCCACAGATACGCAGTATTTT,CASSQAKGFSGGSTDTQYF
NA,TRBV4-3,NA,TRBJ2-2,TGCGCCAGCAGCCAAGGAGGGGAGCTGTTTTTT,CASSQGGELFF
NA,TRBV27,NA,TRBJ2-7,TGTGCCAGCAGTCCTGGGAGTGACAGGTTCGAAGAGCAGTACTTC,CASSPGSDRFEEQYF
TRBD2,TRBV7-2,few,TRBJ2-1,TGTGCCAGCAGCTTAGTGTCCGGGACTACTTACAATGAGCAGTTCTTC,CASSLVSGTTYNEQFF
TRBD2,TRBV11-2,NA,TRBJ2-1,TGTGCCAGCAGCTTTGCTAGCGGGAGGATTTACAATGAGCAGTTCTTC,CASSFASGRIYNEQFF
NA,TRBV19,NA,TRBJ1-3,TGTGCCAGTAGTTGGGCAGCTGGAAACACCATATATTTT,CASSWAAGNTIYF
TRBD2,TRBV14,once,TRBJ2-3,TGTGCCAGCAGCCAACGGATGAGAGCTAGCGGAGATACGCAGTATTTT,CASSQRMRASGDTQYF
NA,TRBV11-2,NA,TRBJ2-2,TGTGCCAGCAGCTTAGATACCGGTCCGAACACCGGGGAGCTGTTTTTT,CASSLDTGPNTGELFF
TRBD1,TRBV9,NA,TRBJ1-2,TGTGCCAGTACCCCCGGGACAGGGGTTGGTGGCTACACCTTC,CASTPGTGVGGYTF
NA,TRBV15,NA,TRBJ2-1,TGTGCCACCAGCAGAGATGGAAACTACAATGAGCAGTTCTTC,CATSRDGNYNEQFF
NA,TRBV5-6,NA,TRBJ2-7,TGTGCCAGCAGCTTGGGGCGAGTGGGACCGGGGGACTTC,CASSLGRVGPGDF
TRBD1,TRBV28,NA,TRBJ1-3,TGTGCCAGCAGGGACAGGGTTGGAAACACCATATATTTT,CASRDRVGNTIYF
TRBD2,TRBV2,many,TRBJ2-7,TGTGCCAGCAGGCGACTAGCGGGCGTCTCCTACGAGCAGTACTTC,CASRRLAGVSYEQYF
TRBD2,TRBV2,NA,TRBJ2-3,TGTGCCAGCAGTTGGACTAGCGGGAGTGCAGATACGCAGTATTTT,CASSWTSGSADTQYF
NA,TRBV30,NA,TRBJ2-1,TGTGCCTGGACTAAGGGACCCCCGGCCTACAATGAGCAGTTCTTC,CAWTKGPPAYNEQFF
TRBD1,TRBV6-1,NA,TRBJ2-1,TGTGCCAGCAGCGAAGCAGGGGGCGGGAACTACAATGAGCAGTTCTTC,CASSEAGGGNYNEQFF
NA,TRBV7-3,NA,TRBJ1-3,TGTGCCAGCAGCTTAACGGGGCCAGCCGCTGGAAACACCATATATTTT,CASSLTGPAAGNTIYF
TRBD1,TRBV27,NA,TRBJ1-2,TGTGCCAGCAACAGGGGAGGGCGGGACTATGGCTACACCTTC,CASNRGGRDYGYTF
TRBD1,TRBV19,NA,TRBJ2-1,TGTGCCAGTAGTATGACAGGGGGCGCCTACAATGAGCAGTTCTTC,CASSMTGGAYNEQFF
TRBD1,TRBV11-2,NA,TRBJ2-1,TGTGCCAGCAGCTTAGGGCGGGACAGGGGCGGTAGCTCCTACAATGAGCAGTTCTTC,CASSLGRDRGGSSYNEQFF
TRBD1,TRBV5-1,many,TRBJ2-7,TGCGCCAGCAGCTTGTGGGGCGGACAGGGTCTGGGGGAGGAGCAGTACTTC,CASSLWGGQGLGEEQYF
NA,TRBV7-9,NA,TRBJ1-5,TGTGCCAGCAGCCCTCACCCGGATCGAGGCAATCAGCCCCAGCATTTT,CASSPHPDRGNQPQHF
TRBD2,TRBV19,NA,TRBJ2-7,TGTGCCAGTAGTACTTATAGCGGGAGGGTCTCCTACGAGCAGTACTTC,CASSTYSGRVSYEQYF
NA,TRBV7-2,NA,TRBJ2-1,TGTGCCAGCAGCTCCAACCGGGATATCCACAATGAGCAGTTCTTC,CASSSNRDIHNEQFF
TRBD1,TRBV2,NA,TRBJ1-5,TGTGCCAGCAGACAGGGGACGGGCAATCAGCCCCAGCATTTT,CASRQGTGNQPQHF
NA,TRBV7-2,few,TRBJ1-1,TGTGCCAGCAGCTTAGAGGCACCTCGAACTGAAGCTTTCTTT,CASSLEAPRTEAFF
TRBD1,TRBV6-6,NA,TRBJ2-3,TGTGCCAGCAGGACGGACAGGGGGACAGATACGCAGTATTTT,CASRTDRGTDTQYF
TRBD1,TRBV30,NA,TRBJ1-5,TGTGCCTGGAGTACGGACAGGGATCAGCCCCAGCATTTT,CAWSTDRDQPQHF
NA,TRBV30,NA,TRBJ2-7,TGTGCCTGGAGTCCTGACAGCTCCTACGAGCAGTACTTC,CAWSPDSSYEQYF
NA,TRBV5-4,NA,TRBJ2-7,TGTGCCAGCAGCCGGCAGGGGACCTCCTACGAGCAGTACTTC,CASSRQGTSYEQYF
NA,TRBV5-1,few,TRBJ1-4,TGCGCCAGCAGCTTGGCGGGGGGCCTGATTGAAAAACTGTTTTTT,CASSLAGGLIEKLFF
NA,TRBV7-9,NA,TRBJ1-2,TGTGCCAGCAGCTTCGGTCTGGGGTCGTTCTCTAGTGGCTACACCTTC,CASSFGLGSFSSGYTF
TRBD2,TRBV18,few,TRBJ2-2,TGTGCCAGCTCACCACGGGGGAGTAGCGGGACGGGCACCGGGGAGCTGTTTTTT,CASSPRGSSGTGTGELFF
NA,TRBV18,NA,TRBJ2-5,TGTGCCAGCTCTGACACCCAAGAGACCCAGTACTTC,CASSDTQETQYF
NA,TRBV6-6,few,TRBJ2-7,TGTGCCAGCAGTTTCTTTGACGAGCAGTACTTC,CASSFFDEQYF
NA,TRBV2,once,TRBJ2-7,TGTGCCAGCAGTGAATTGGCCAGAATCTACGAGCAGTACTTC,CASSELARIYEQYF
NA,TRBV6-6,NA,TRBJ2-7,TGTGCCAGCAGTACTTCAAGGGACGGACACTACGAGCAGTACTTC,CASSTSRDGHYEQYF
NA,TRBV2,NA,TRBJ1-1,TGTGCCAGCAGTGGCCAGGGTCTCGGAGCTTTCTTT,CASSGQGLGAFF
NA,TRBV2,NA,TRBJ2-2,TGTGCCAGCAGGCAGACCATTCGGGAGCTGTTTTTT,CASRQTIRELFF
TRBD2,TRBV6-6,NA,TRBJ2-1,TGTGCCAGCAGCTACCCGGGACTAGCGCCGGACAATGAGCAGTTCTTC,CASSYPGLAPDNEQFF
TRBD1,TRBV7-3,NA,TRBJ2-5,TGTGCCAGCAGCTTAATGGCAGGGGGCTTTGAGACCCAGTACTTC,CASSLMAGGFETQYF
TRBD1,TRBV5-1,NA,TRBJ1-2,TGCGCCAGCAGCCAAAGACAGGGTCCCGACTATGGCTACACCTTC,CASSQRQGPDYGYTF
TRBD1,TRBV7-7,few,TRBJ1-6,TGTGCCAGCAGACCGCAGGACAGGTATAATTCACCCCTCCACTTT,CASRPQDRYNSPLHF
NA,TRBV2,NA,TRBJ2-2,TGTGCCAGCAGAGCCAGGAGAAACACCGGGGAGCTGTTTTTT,CASRARRNTGELFF
NA,TRBV5-6,NA,TRBJ1-2,TGTGCCAGCAGCCAAGACATTGGGGGCTACACCTTC,CASSQDIGGYTF
NA,TRBV7-2,NA,TRBJ2-7,TGTGCCAGCAGCTTAATGGGATCCTCCTACGAGCAGTACTTC,CASSLMGSSYEQYF
NA,TRBV28,few,TRBJ1-5,TGTGCCAGCAGTTTGGTAGGGGATCAGCCCCAGCATTTT,CASSLVGDQPQHF
TRBD1,TRBV7-3,many,TRBJ1-1,TGTGCCAGCAGCCTAGGGACAGGATTCAACACTGAAGCTTTCTTT,CASSLGTGFNTEAFF
NA,TRBV7-2,NA,TRBJ2-1,TGTGCCAGCAGGAAGTTGGGGATTGGGTCCTACAATGAGCAGTTCTTC,CASRKLGIGSYNEQFF
TRBD1,TRBV5-1,NA,TRBJ1-1,TGCGCCAGCAGCTTACTACCCGGGACAGGGCCTGAAGCTTTCTTT,CASSLLPGTGPEAFF
NA,TRBV10-2,NA,TRBJ1-3,TGCGCCAGCAGTGAGCAAGCTGGAAACACCATATATTTT,CASSEQAGNTIYF
NA,TRBV12-2,NA,TRBJ2-7,TGTGCAAGTCGCTCCGGGACTAGTACCGAGCAGTACTTC,CASRSGTSTEQYF
NA,TRBV20-1,NA,TRBJ1-5,TGCAGTGCAGGTCAGCCCCAGCATTTT,CSAGQPQHF
TRBD2,TRBV2,once,TRBJ2-1,TGTGCCAGCAGAGGACTAGCGGGGGCCTACAATGAGCAGTTCTTC,CASRGLAGAYNEQFF
TRBD1,TRBV18,once,TRBJ1-5,TGTGCCAGCTCAACCACGACAGGGTCGGGGAATCAGCCCCAGCATTTT,CASSTTTGSGNQPQHF
TRBD1,TRBV30,few,TRBJ1-6,TGTGCCTGGAGTCAGGACAGGGCTAATTCACCCCTCCACTTT,CAWSQDRANSPLHF